The source of this T cell receptor beta chain is a study of beta chain features in type 1 diabetes. Whole-study context: Regarding age, gender and cell yields, patients proved similar to healthy donors.

The germline V gene encodes CDR1 MGHRA and CDR2 YSYEKL. This CDR3 contains 15 residues. V lost 5 bases and J lost 7; bases outside the gene matches: 10. Sorted CD4+ subsets: naive, central memory, regulatory, stem cell-like memory (CD45RO/CCR7/CD25/CD127/CD95/CD27 panel). The sequenced template was cDNA made from the entire isolated RNA. Generated by immunoSEQ multiplex PCR, the TCRdb table keeps only in-frame clones and is missing some. The sample has hundreds of thousands of clones, roughly a sixth seen once. General study results and limits: Type 1 diabetes patients showed a moderate but significant shortening of TCRB CDR3s in all four CD4+ subsets.

This clone was counted between two and nine times. Its antigen is undetermined. The sample taken for sequencing was naive CD4+ T cells from blood. The receptor was isolated from a man aged 18 to 35 in good health. This chain connects TRBV4-1 to TRBJ2-1, with 8 bases that match TRBD1. DNA for the CDR3: TGCGCCAGCAGCGCAACAGGGGGGCTAGGGAATGAGCAGTTCTTC. Encoded protein: CASSATGGLGNEQFF.